This T cell receptor (beta chain) came from a study of shared clonotypes between healthy human individuals. CD8 cells classed as naive were CD45RO-negative and positively selected for CCR7, excluding terminally differentiated effector memory CD45RA+ cells. Libraries were prepared by immunoSEQ multiplex PCR; TCRdb keeps only in-frame clonotypes and omits some of them. This table has under 1 million clones, around 93% appearing once. The CDR3 covers 14 residues. CDR1 SGDLS and CDR2 YYNGEE come from the germline V gene. V was pared by 0 bases and J by 3 bases, with 9 bases between. This TCR came from a man between 25 and 39 years old in good health. This chain uses TRBV9 with TRBJ1-1; D is perhaps TRBD1 (5 bases). Source material: naive CD8+ T cells sorted from blood. The CDR3 loop reads CASSVGDGYTEAFF. The CDR3 DNA reads TGTGCCAGCAGCGTAGGGGACGGGTACACTGAAGCTTTCTTT.